The rows below give T cell receptor beta chains drawn from one sample of a study of T-cell memory formation after mild COVID-19. TCRdb itself ran the 5' RACE reads through MiXCR, one entry per CDR3 protein. The sample has 85,000 to 120,000 distinct CDR3 sequences, about a sixth seen once. Specimen: PBMCs or a T cell subset sorted from them (not recorded which). These receptors were taken from an adult woman who had mild COVID-19 (a few samples of this study predate the infection). Cell type and time point are not known. CDR3s include the opening cysteine and the closing phenylalanine or tryptophan. D genes are given only for firm matches. The size of a clone is reported for some rows only, either as once, few or many, or as a class for expanded clones.

TRBV4-2,many,TRBD1,TRBJ2-1,CASSQVNKGGADEQFF,TGTGCCAGCAGCCAAGTAAATAAAGGGGGCGCAGATGAGCAGTTCTTC
TRBV12-3/TRBV12-4,.,.,TRBJ2-2,CASSSGTDYTGELFF,TGTGCCAGCAGTTCCGGGACCGATTACACCGGGGAGCTGTTTTTT
TRBV7-9,medium-sized,TRBD2,TRBJ2-7,CASSAPAGVGEQYF,TGTGCCAGCAGCGCCCCAGCGGGGGTCGGCGAGCAGTACTTC
TRBV7-9,.,.,TRBJ2-7,CASSFPPGAYEQYF,TGTGCCAGCAGCTTCCCTCCGGGGGCCTACGAGCAGTACTTC
TRBV10-3,few,TRBD1,TRBJ2-2,CAIRDQQGDTGELFF,TGTGCCATCAGGGACCAACAGGGGGACACCGGGGAGCTGTTTTTT
TRBV5-5,once,TRBD2,TRBJ2-7,CASSLAGGPWEQYF,TGTGCCAGCAGCTTAGCGGGAGGGCCGTGGGAGCAGTACTTC
TRBV6-2/TRBV6-3,.,.,TRBJ2-1,CASSTRPHDEQFF,TGTGCCAGCAGTACTCGCCCCCACGATGAGCAGTTCTTC
TRBV24-1,.,.,TRBJ2-5,CATASWSVEGETQYF,TGTGCCACCGCCTCTTGGTCAGTCGAGGGAGAGACCCAGTACTTC
TRBV3-1,.,.,TRBJ2-7,CASSQSREQYF,TGTGCCAGCAGCCAATCACGGGAGCAGTACTTC
TRBV7-8,many,.,TRBJ1-1,CASSLVGSEAFF,TGTGCCAGCAGCTTAGTAGGGTCTGAAGCTTTCTTT
TRBV9,few,.,TRBJ2-1,CASSVPQAASYNEQFF,TGTGCCAGCAGCGTCCCCCAGGCGGCCTCCTACAATGAGCAGTTCTTC
TRBV12-3/TRBV12-4,few,.,TRBJ2-5,CASSSRLYGSRQTQYF,TGTGCCAGCAGTTCTCGCTTGTACGGGAGTAGGCAGACCCAGTACTTC
TRBV9,few,TRBD2,TRBJ2-7,CASSVAIHGTSDEQYF,TGTGCCAGCAGCGTAGCTATCCACGGGACTAGCGACGAGCAGTACTTC
TRBV2,.,.,TRBJ2-1,CASRRGGAMGEQFF,TGTGCCAGCAGGCGGGGAGGAGCAATGGGTGAGCAGTTCTTC
TRBV16,few,.,TRBJ2-7,CASSQSPGQYDEQYF,TGTGCCAGCAGCCAATCGCCGGGGCAGTATGACGAGCAGTACTTC
TRBV4-3,.,.,TRBJ2-3,CASSHLSGSTDTQYF,TGCGCCAGCAGCCACCTTAGCGGAAGCACAGATACGCAGTATTTT
TRBV21-1,.,.,TRBJ2-3,CASSKVRTDRGAPDTQYF,TGTGCCAGCAGCAAAGTTCGTACGGACAGGGGGGCTCCAGATACGCAGTATTTT
TRBV27,few,TRBD1,TRBJ1-4,CASHGQGSPPEKLFF,TGTGCCAGTCATGGACAGGGAAGCCCCCCGGAAAAACTGTTTTTT
TRBV10-3,.,TRBD2,TRBJ2-1,CAISGTSGVRYNEQFF,TGTGCCATCAGTGGGACTAGCGGGGTCAGGTACAATGAGCAGTTCTTC
TRBV7-6,.,TRBD1,TRBJ1-1,CASSLGRDDRGETEAFF,TGTGCCAGCAGCTTAGGGAGAGACGACAGGGGAGAGACTGAAGCTTTCTTT
TRBV5-6,.,TRBD1,TRBJ2-3,CASSSLIYRGRGADTQYF,TGTGCCAGCAGCTCACTAATTTACAGGGGTCGAGGGGCAGATACGCAGTATTTT
TRBV7-8,.,.,TRBJ2-3,CASQGGDTQYF,TGTGCCAGCCAAGGGGGAGATACGCAGTATTTT
TRBV15,few,.,TRBJ2-1,CATSPRVASAVNEQFF,TGTGCCACCAGTCCTAGAGTTGCGTCTGCCGTCAATGAGCAGTTCTTC
TRBV6-5,few,TRBD1,TRBJ1-2,CASSTGTVNYGYTF,TGTGCCAGCAGTACTGGGACAGTTAACTATGGCTACACCTTC
TRBV7-9,few,TRBD2,TRBJ2-1,CASSLVVSGMLSYNEQFF,TGTGCCAGCAGCTTAGTTGTTAGCGGGATGCTCTCCTACAATGAGCAGTTCTTC
TRBV4-3,many,.,TRBJ2-7,CASSPRRAATYEQYF,TGCGCCAGCAGCCCCCGGCGAGCGGCAACCTACGAGCAGTACTTC
TRBV9,.,TRBD2,TRBJ2-7,CANFTSGDTYEQYF,TGTGCCAACTTTACTAGCGGGGATACCTACGAGCAGTACTTC
TRBV27,few,.,TRBJ2-1,CASSLSTGGNEQFF,TGTGCCAGCAGTTTATCAACTGGTGGGAATGAGCAGTTCTTC
TRBV5-1,.,TRBD1,TRBJ1-5,CASSIGQGGNQPQHF,TGCGCCAGCAGCATCGGACAGGGGGGTAATCAGCCCCAGCATTTT
TRBV13,.,.,TRBJ2-7,CASSSTSSGRDYEQYF,TGTGCCAGCAGCTCTACGTCGTCAGGGCGCGACTACGAGCAGTACTTC
TRBV5-1,.,.,TRBJ1-5,CASRGPQHF,TGCGCCAGCAGAGGACCCCAGCATTTT
TRBV4-2,few,.,TRBJ2-7,CASSQTRGSRSDF,TGTGCCAGCAGCCAAACCCGGGGGAGTCGTTCGGACTTC
TRBV19,.,.,TRBJ1-5,CASTLGGNQPQHF,TGTGCCAGTACTCTGGGCGGCAATCAGCCCCAGCATTTT
TRBV23-1,few,.,TRBJ2-7,CASSHFRQTYEQYF,TGCGCCAGCAGCCACTTCCGACAGACCTACGAGCAGTACTTC
TRBV6-2/TRBV6-3,.,.,TRBJ2-7,CASSYGTAYSYEQYF,TGTGCCAGCAGTTATGGCACAGCTTACTCCTACGAGCAGTACTTC
TRBV7-9,.,.,TRBJ2-3,CASRETSTADTQYF,TGTGCCAGCAGAGAGACTAGTACGGCAGATACGCAGTATTTT
TRBV12-5,few,.,TRBJ2-5,CASGLDTDEETQYF,TGTGCTAGTGGTTTGGATACCGATGAAGAGACCCAGTACTTC
TRBV24-1,.,.,TRBJ1-2,CATSASGANYGYTF,TGTGCCACCAGTGCCTCTGGGGCGAACTATGGCTACACCTTC
TRBV7-9,many,.,TRBJ2-7,CASSPGFEPLEQYF,TGTGCCAGCAGCCCCGGCTTCGAGCCCCTCGAGCAGTACTTC
TRBV4-3,.,TRBD2,TRBJ2-7,CASSQGTSGSGYEQYF,TGCGCCAGCAGCCAAGGTACTAGCGGGAGTGGGTACGAGCAGTACTTC
TRBV4-1,.,.,TRBJ2-5,CASSHHWKVGQETQYF,TGCGCCAGCAGCCACCATTGGAAAGTGGGCCAAGAGACCCAGTACTTC
TRBV4-1,few,.,TRBJ2-7,CASSPQSRGSSYEQYF,TGCGCCAGCAGCCCGCAATCACGGGGGAGCTCCTACGAGCAGTACTTC